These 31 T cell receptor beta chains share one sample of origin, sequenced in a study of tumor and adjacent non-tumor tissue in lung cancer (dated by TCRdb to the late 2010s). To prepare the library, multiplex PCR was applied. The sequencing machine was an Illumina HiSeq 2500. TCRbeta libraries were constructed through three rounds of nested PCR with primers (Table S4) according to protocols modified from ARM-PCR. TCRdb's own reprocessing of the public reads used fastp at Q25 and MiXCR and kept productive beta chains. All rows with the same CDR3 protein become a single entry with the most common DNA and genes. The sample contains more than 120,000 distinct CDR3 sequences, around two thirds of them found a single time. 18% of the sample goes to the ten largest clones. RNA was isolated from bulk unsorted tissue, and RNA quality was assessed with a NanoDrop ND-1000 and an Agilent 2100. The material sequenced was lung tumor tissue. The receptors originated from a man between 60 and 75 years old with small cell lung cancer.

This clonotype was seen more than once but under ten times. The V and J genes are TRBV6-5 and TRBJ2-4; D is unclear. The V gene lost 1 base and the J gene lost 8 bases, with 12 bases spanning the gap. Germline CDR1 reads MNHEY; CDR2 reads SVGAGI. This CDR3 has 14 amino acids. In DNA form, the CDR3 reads TGTGCCAGCAGTTACTATCCAGCTCCAGACATTCAGTACTTC. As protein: CASSYYPAPDIQYF.

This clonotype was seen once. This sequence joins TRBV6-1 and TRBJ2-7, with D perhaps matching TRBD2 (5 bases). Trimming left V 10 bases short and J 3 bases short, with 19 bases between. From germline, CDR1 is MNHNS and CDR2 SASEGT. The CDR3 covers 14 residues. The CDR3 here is CATRKGRSVYEQYV. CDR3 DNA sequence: TGTGCCACCCGTAAAGGGAGATCAGTCTACGAGCAGTACGTC.

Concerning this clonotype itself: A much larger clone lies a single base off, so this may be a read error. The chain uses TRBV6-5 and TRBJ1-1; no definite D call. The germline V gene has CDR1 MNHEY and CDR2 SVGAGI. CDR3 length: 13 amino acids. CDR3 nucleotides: TGTACCAGCAGATCAGCAGGGAACACTGAAGCTTTCTTT. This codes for CTSRSAGNTEAFF.

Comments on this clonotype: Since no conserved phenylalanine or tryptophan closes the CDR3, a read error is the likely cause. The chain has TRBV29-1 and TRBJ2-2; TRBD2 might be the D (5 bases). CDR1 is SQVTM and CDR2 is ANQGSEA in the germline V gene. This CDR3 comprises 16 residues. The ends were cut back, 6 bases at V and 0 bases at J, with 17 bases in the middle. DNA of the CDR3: TGCAGCGTCGCCGGGATAGGGAAATCGAACACCGGGGAGCTGTTTTAT. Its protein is CSVAGIGKSNTGELFY.

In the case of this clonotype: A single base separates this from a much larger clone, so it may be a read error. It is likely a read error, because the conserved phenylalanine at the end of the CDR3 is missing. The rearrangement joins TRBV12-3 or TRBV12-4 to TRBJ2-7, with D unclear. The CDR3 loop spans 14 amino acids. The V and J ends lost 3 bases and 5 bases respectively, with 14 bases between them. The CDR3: CASSFSGRSNEQYL. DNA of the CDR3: TGTGCCAGCAGTTTTTCTGGCAGGTCCAACGAGCAGTACTTA.

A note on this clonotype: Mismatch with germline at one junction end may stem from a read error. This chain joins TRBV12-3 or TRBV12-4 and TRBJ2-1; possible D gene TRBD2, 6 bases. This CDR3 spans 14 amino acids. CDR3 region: CTSSLLGSYNEQFF. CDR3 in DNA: TGTACCAGCAGTTTACTCGGGAGCTACAATGAGCAGTTCTTC.

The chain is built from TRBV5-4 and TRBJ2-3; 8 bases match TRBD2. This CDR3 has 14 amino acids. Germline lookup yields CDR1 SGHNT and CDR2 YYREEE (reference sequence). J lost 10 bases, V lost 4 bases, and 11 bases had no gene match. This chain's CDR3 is CASSGGTRAWPQYF. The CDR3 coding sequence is TGTGCCAGCAGCGGCGGGACTAGAGCTTGGCCGCAGTATTTT.

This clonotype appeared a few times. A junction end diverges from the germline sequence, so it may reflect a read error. CDR3 in amino acids: CSVEERRSGSTIYF. CDR3 bases: TGCAGCGTTGAAGAAAGGCGCTCTGGAAGCACCATATATTTT. V is TRBV29-1 and J is TRBJ1-3; no definite D call. This CDR3 has 14 residues. Germline-derived CDR1 and CDR2 are SQVTM and ANQGSEA.

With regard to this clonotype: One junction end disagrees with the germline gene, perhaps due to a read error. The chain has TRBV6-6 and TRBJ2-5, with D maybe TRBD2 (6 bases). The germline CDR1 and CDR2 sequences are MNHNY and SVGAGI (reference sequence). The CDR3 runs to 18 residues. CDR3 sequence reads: CPSSPIRGARRGQETQYF. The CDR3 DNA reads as TGTCCCAGCAGTCCGATTAGGGGAGCGCGTCGGGGGCAAGAGACCCAGTACTTC.

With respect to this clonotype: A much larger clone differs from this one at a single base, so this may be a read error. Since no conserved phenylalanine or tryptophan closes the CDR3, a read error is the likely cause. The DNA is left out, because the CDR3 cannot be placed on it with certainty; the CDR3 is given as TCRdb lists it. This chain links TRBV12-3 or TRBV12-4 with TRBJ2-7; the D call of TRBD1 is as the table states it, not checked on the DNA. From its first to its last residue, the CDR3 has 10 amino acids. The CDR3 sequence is CASSFYPEYL.

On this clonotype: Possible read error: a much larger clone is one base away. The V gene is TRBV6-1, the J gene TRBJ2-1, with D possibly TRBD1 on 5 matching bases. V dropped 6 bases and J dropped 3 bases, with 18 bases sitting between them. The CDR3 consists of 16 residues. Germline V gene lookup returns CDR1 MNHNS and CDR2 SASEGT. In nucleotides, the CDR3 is TGTGCCAGCAGGGCCCAGGGCCCGAGCTTCTACAATGAGCAGTTCTTC. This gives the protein CASRAQGPSFYNEQFF.

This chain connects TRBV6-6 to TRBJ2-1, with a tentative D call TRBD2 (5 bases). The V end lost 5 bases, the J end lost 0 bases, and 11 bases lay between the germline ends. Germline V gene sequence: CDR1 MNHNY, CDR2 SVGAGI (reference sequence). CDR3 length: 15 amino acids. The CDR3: CASSRAASSYNEQFF. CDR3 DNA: TGTGCCAGCAGTAGAGCGGCCAGCTCCTACAATGAGCAGTTCTTC.

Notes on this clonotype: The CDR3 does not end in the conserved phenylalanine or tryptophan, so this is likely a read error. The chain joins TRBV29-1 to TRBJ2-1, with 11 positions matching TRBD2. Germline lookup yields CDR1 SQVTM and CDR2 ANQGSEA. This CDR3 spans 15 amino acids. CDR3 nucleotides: TGCAGTGTGGAACTAGCGGGAGTAGTAAGTAATGAGCAGTTCCTC. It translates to CSVELAGVVSNEQFL.

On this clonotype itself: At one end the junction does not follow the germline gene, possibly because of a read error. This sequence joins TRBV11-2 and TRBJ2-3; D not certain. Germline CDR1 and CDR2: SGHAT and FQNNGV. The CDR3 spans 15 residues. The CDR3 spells CASSSPGDRSDTQCF. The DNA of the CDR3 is TGTGCCAGCAGCTCCCCTGGGGATCGCTCCGATACGCAGTGTTTT.

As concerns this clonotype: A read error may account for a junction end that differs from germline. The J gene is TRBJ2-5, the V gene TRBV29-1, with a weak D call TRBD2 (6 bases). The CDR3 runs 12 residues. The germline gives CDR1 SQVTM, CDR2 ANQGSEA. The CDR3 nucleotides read TGCTTCATTTGGATTTCGGGAGAGGCCCAGTACTTC. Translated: CFIWISGEAQYF.

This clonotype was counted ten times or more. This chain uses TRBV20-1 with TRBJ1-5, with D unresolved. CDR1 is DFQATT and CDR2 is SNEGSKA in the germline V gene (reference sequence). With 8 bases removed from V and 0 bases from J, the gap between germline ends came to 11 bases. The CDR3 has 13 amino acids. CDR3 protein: CSIRTDSNQPQHF. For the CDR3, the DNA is TGCAGTATACGGACGGATAGCAATCAGCCCCAGCATTTT.

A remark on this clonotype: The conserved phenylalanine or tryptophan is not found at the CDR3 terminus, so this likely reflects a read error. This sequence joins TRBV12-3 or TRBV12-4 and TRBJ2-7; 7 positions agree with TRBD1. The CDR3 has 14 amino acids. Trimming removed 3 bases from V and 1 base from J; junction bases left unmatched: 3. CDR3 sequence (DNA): TGTGCCAGCAGTTTCCGACAGGGATCCTACGAGCAGTACATC. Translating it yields CASSFRQGSYEQYI.

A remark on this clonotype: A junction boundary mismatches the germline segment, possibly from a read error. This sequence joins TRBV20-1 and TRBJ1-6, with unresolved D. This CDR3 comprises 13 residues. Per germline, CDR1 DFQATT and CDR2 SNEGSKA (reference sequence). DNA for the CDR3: TGCAGTGCTAGATGGTGGGATAATTCATCCCTCCACTTT. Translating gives CSARWWDNSSLHF.

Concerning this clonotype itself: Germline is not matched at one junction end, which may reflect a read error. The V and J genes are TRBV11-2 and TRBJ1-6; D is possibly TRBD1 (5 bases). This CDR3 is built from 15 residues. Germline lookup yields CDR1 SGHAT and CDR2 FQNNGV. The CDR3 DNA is TGTGCCAGCAGCGTATTACGGGGTGGGGGTTCACCCCTCCTCTTT. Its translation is CASSVLRGGGSPLLF.

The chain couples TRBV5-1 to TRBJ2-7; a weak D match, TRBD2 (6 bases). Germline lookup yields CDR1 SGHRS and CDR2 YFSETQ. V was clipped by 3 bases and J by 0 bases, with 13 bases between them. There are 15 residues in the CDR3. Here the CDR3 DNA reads TGCGCCAGCAGCTCCCGGGACTTGTACTCCTACGAGCAGTACTTC. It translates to CASSSRDLYSYEQYF.

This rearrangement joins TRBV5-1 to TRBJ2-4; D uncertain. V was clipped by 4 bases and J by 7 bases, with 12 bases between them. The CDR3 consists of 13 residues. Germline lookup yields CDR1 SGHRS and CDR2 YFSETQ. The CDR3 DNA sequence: TGCGCCAGCAGCGGGGTCTGGCGGAACATTCAGTACTTC. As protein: CASSGVWRNIQYF.

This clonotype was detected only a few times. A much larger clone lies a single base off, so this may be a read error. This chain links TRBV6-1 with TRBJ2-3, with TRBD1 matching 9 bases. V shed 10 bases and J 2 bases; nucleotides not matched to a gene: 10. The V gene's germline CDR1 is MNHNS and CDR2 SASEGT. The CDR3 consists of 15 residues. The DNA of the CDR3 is TGTGCCATCATCGACAGGGGGGGATACACAGATACGCAGTATTTT. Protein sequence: CAIIDRGGYTDTQYF.

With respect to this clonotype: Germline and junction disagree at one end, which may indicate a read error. In DNA form, the CDR3 reads TGTGTCAGCCACTCTCAGTCGGGCCCGGGGAGAAAACTGTTTTTT. It encodes CVSHSQSGPGRKLFF. The chain combines TRBV11-2 with TRBJ1-4; D uncertain. Germline loops: CDR1 SGHAT, CDR2 FQNNGV. The CDR3 runs to 15 residues.

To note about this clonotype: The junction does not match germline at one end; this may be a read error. In DNA form, the CDR3 reads TGTACCAGCAACCGGGCTAGCGGGAGAGATACGCAGTATTTT. This sequence encodes CTSNRASGRDTQYF. J is TRBJ2-3 and V is TRBV11-3; 10 bases are a match to TRBD2. In germline, CDR1 is SGHNT, CDR2 YENEEA. The CDR3 length is 14 residues.

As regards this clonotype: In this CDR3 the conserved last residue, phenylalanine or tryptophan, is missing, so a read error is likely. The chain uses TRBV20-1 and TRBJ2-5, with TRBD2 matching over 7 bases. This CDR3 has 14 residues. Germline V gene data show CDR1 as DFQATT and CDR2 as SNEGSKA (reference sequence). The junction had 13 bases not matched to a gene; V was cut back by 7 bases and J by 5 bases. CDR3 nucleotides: TGCAGTGTTAGTCGGCGGGGGACGGGGGAGACCCAGTACTAC. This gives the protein CSVSRRGTGETQYY.

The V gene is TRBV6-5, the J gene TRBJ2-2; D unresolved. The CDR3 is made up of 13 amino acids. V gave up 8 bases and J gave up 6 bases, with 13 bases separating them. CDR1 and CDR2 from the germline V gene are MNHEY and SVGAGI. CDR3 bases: TGTGCCAGCCACCCGCAAGGGTCCGGGGAGCTGTTTTTT. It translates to CASHPQGSGELFF.

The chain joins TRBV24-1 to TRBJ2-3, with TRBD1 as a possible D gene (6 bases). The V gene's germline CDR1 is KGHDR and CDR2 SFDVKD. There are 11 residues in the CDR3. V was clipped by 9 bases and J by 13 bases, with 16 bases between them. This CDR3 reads CATGEGDRKYF. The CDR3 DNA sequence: TGTGCCACCGGCGAGGGAGACAGGAAGTATTTT.

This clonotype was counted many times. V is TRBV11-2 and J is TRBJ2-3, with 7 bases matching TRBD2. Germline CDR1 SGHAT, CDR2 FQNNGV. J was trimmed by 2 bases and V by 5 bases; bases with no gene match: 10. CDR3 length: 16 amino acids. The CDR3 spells CASSRLSGLNTDTQYF. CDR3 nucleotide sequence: TGTGCCAGCAGCCGACTTAGCGGGCTGAACACAGATACGCAGTATTTT.

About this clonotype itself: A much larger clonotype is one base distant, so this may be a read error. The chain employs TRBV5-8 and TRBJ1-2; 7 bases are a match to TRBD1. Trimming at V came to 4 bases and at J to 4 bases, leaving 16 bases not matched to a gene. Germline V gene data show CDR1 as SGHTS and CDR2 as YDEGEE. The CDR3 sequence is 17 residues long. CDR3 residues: CASSPSRQGVGSYGYTF. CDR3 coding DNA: TGTGCCAGCAGCCCTAGTAGACAGGGCGTCGGAAGCTATGGCTACACCTTC.

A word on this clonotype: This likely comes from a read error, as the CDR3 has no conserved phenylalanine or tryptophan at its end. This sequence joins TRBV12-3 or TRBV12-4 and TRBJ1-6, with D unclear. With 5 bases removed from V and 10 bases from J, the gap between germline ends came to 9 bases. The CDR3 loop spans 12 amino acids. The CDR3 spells CASSVRGSPLHL. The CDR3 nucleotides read TGTGCCAGCAGTGTGCGGGGATCACCCCTCCACCTT.

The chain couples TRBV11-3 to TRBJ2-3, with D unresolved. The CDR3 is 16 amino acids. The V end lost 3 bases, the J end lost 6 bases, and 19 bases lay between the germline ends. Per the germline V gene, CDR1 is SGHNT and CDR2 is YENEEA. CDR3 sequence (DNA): TGTGCCAGCAGCTTTTGGAGTAACCTAGTAGGCGATACGCAGTATTTT. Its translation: CASSFWSNLVGDTQYF.